This TCR beta chain was captured by sequencing in a study of shared clonotypes between healthy human individuals. Investigators spread the genomic DNA of each subset evenly over several immunoSEQ plates. Libraries were prepared by immunoSEQ multiplex PCR; TCRdb keeps only in-frame clonotypes and omits some of them. Of around 600,000 clones in the sample, approximately 96% were seen once. Trimming stripped 0 bases from V and 4 bases from J, with 12 bases between. This CDR3 comprises 15 residues. Germline loops: CDR1 MNHEY, CDR2 SVGAGI. This clone was counted between two and nine times. The target antigen is unknown. Selected positively for CCR7 and CD45RO-negative, naive CD8 cells excluded terminally differentiated effector memory CD45RA+ cells. Among the donors, all were Caucasian adults who lived in Nashville, Tennessee. Findings and limits, study-wide: The donor pool, a small one, limited the genetic and exposure-history diversity represented.

The TCR was taken from a woman aged 30 to 39 in good health. Sample: naive CD8+ T cells sorted from blood. This rearrangement joins TRBV6-5 to TRBJ1-2; a weak D match, TRBD1 (6 bases). The CDR3 here is CASSYSRGVPYGYTF. The DNA of the CDR3 is TGTGCCAGCAGTTACTCCAGGGGAGTACCCTATGGCTACACCTTC.